A single sample gave rise to the 7 T cell receptor beta chains below, sequenced in a study of blood T cell repertoires in COVID-19. Profiled with immunoSEQ multiplex PCR; TCRdb holds only in-frame clones, not every one. Of a few hundred thousand clones detected, 80% to 90% appear once; the ten largest clones hold 2.5% to 3.5%. The sample comprised peripheral blood. These receptors came from a man aged 45-65 years who had recovered from COVID-19.

V usage is TRBV6-2 or TRBV6-3 and J usage is TRBJ2-2; TRBD2 aligns across 10 bases. The CDR3 consists of 17 residues. The junction had 9 bases not matched to a gene; V was cut back by 4 bases and J by 4 bases. Germline V gives CDR1 MNHEY, CDR2 SVGEGT. The chain's CDR3 is CASSSFGLAGATGELFF. DNA of the CDR3: TGTGCCAGCAGTTCCTTCGGGCTAGCGGGAGCCACCGGGGAGCTGTTTTTT.

The chain recombines TRBV7-6 with TRBJ2-2; 8 bases align to TRBD2. Trimming cost V 5 bases and J 1 base; bases outside gene matches: 3. CDR1 SGHVS and CDR2 FNYEAQ come from the germline V gene. The CDR3 length is 15 residues. The DNA of the CDR3 is TGTGCCAGCAGCAGCAGCGGGGGGAACACCGGGGAGCTGTTTTTT. Protein sequence: CASSSSGGNTGELFF.

The rearrangement joins TRBV30 to TRBJ1-4; a possible D gene is TRBD1 (6 bases). Germline lookup yields CDR1 GTSNPN and CDR2 SVGIG (reference sequence). The CDR3 consists of 14 residues. Trimming took off 2 bases at V and 7 bases at J, with 14 bases between the two ends. CDR3 DNA: TGTGCCTGGAGTTGGGGGCGCGTCCCTGAAAAACTGTTTTTT. This gives the protein CAWSWGRVPEKLFF. Based on the CDR3 plus reference TRBV30 and TRBJ1-4, the full variable domain is SQTIHQWPATLVQPVGSPLSLECTVEGTSNPNLYWYRQAAGRGLQLLFYSVGIGQISSEVPQNLSASRPQDRQFILSSKKLLLSDSGFYLCAWSWGRVPEKLFFGSGTQLSVL.

This clone turned up a few times. The J gene is TRBJ1-4, the V gene TRBV27; a weak D match, TRBD1 (5 bases). CDR1 and CDR2 from the germline V gene are MNHEY and SMNVEV (reference sequence). This CDR3 has 12 amino acids. V lost 2 bases and J 7 bases, leaving 5 bases between the germline ends. CDR3 sequence: CASSLRGEKLFF. CDR3 nucleotides: TGTGCCAGCAGTTTAAGGGGTGAAAAACTGTTTTTT.

Note on this clone: Germline is not matched at one junction end, which may reflect a read error. V and J are TRBV28 and TRBJ2-7, with 8 bases identical to TRBD1. The CDR3 is 15 amino acids. Germline V gene lookup returns CDR1 MDHEN and CDR2 SYDVKM. CDR3 in DNA: TGTGCCAGCAGCTTATCAAGACAGGGGTCGTACGAGCAGTACTTC. Its translation is CASSLSRQGSYEQYF.

This chain joins TRBV5-6 and TRBJ2-1, with 8 bases identical to TRBD1. Losses at the gene ends were 7 bases for V and 3 bases for J; bases not matched to a gene: 6. In germline, CDR1 is SGHDT, CDR2 YYEEEE. CDR3 length equals 14 residues. Here the CDR3 reads CASARTGFYNEQFF. The CDR3 coding sequence is TGTGCCAGCGCCCGGACAGGGTTCTACAATGAGCAGTTCTTC.

The chain uses TRBV10-1 and TRBJ2-1; D is possibly TRBD2 (6 bases). The germline V gene encodes CDR1 WNHNN and CDR2 SYGVQD (reference sequence). This CDR3 is 11 amino acids long. V dropped 4 bases and J dropped 15 bases, with 13 bases sitting between them. CDR3 sequence: CASSADYGLFF. The CDR3 DNA reads TGCGCCAGCAGTGCGGACTACGGTCTGTTCTTC.